A single sample is the source of the 25 T cell receptor beta chains below, sequenced in a study of blood T cell repertoires in COVID-19. Some clones are missing from TCRdb's copy, which holds only in-frame ones; the method was immunoSEQ multiplex PCR. The table shows more than 200,000 clones, with around 86% occurring only once. Sequenced sample: peripheral blood. The receptors here all came from a woman in her sixties with COVID-19, enrolled during active disease.

V and J are TRBV28 and TRBJ1-6; the D gene is possibly TRBD1 (6 bases). The germline V and J ends were trimmed by 3 bases and 9 bases, with 15 bases remaining between them. CDR3 length: 15 amino acids. Germline lookup yields CDR1 MDHEN and CDR2 SYDVKM. CDR3 in amino acids: CASSLRTRGASPLHF. CDR3 DNA: TGTGCCAGCAGTTTGCGGACCAGGGGCGCTTCACCCCTCCACTTT.

This clone was detected once. This chain uses TRBV19 with TRBJ1-1, with no clear D. The germline V gene has CDR1 LNHDA and CDR2 SQIVND (reference sequence). This CDR3 has 13 residues. Trimming took off 7 bases at V and 1 base at J, with 10 bases between the two ends. This CDR3 is CASTQEGNTEAFF. The DNA for the CDR3 is TGTGCCAGTACCCAGGAGGGGAACACTGAAGCTTTCTTT.

The gene calls are TRBV6-2 or TRBV6-3 and TRBJ2-1; TRBD2 agrees at 11 bases. The germline CDR1 and CDR2 sequences are MNHEY and SVGEGT. J gave up 4 bases and V 0 bases, and 11 bases lay outside the gene matches. The CDR3 runs to 19 residues. CDR3 DNA sequence: TGTGCCAGCAGTTACTCGATAGGTAGCGGGAGGGCCAGGTACAATGAGCAGTTCTTC. Protein product: CASSYSIGSGRARYNEQFF.

This chain joins TRBV5-1 and TRBJ1-3, with TRBD1 matching 7 bases. The CDR3 spans 14 residues. The junction had 3 bases not matched to a gene; V was cut back by 3 bases and J by 3 bases. Germline lookup yields CDR1 SGHRS and CDR2 YFSETQ. The CDR3 nucleotides are TGCGCCAGCAGCTGGGACAGCTTTGGAAACACCATATATTTT. It is translated as CASSWDSFGNTIYF.

The rearrangement joins TRBV20-1 to TRBJ2-3; 11 positions match TRBD2. The trim removed 3 bases at V and 1 base at J, leaving 3 bases unmatched. CDR1 is DFQATT and CDR2 is SNEGSKA in the germline V gene (reference sequence). CDR3 size: 15 residues. This CDR3 reads CSASKTSGGTDTQYF. CDR3 coding DNA: TGCAGTGCTAGTAAGACTAGCGGGGGCACAGATACGCAGTATTTT.

The chain has TRBV29-1 and TRBJ1-1; 7 nucleotides agree with TRBD1. Germline values: CDR1 SQVTM, CDR2 ANQGSEA. The CDR3 length is 13 residues. The V segment lost 7 bases and the J segment 7 bases; nucleotides outside the gene matches: 12. In DNA form, the CDR3 reads TGCAGCGCTTCAGGGGGAGGAGGGCTTGAAGCTTTCTTT. Protein sequence: CSASGGGGLEAFF.

The gene calls are TRBV19 and TRBJ1-4; 7 positions agree with TRBD1. Trimming at V came to 5 bases and at J to 5 bases, leaving 5 bases not matched to a gene. Germline V gene data show CDR1 as LNHDA and CDR2 as SQIVND (reference sequence). This CDR3 contains 14 residues. The chain's CDR3 is CASSSTGWNEKLFF. The CDR3 DNA reads TGTGCCAGTAGTTCGACAGGGTGGAATGAAAAACTGTTTTTT.

The rearrangement uses TRBV14 and TRBJ2-7; D is unclear. Deletions cut 3 bases from V and 5 bases from J, with 5 bases between. From germline, CDR1 is SGHDN and CDR2 FVKESK. The CDR3 extends over 11 amino acids. The CDR3 nucleotides read TGTGCCAGCAGCCAGTTTAACGAGCAGTACTTC. Residues: CASSQFNEQYF. Combining the CDR3 with reference TRBV14 and TRBJ2-7 gives the whole variable domain EAGVTQFPSHSVIEKGQTVTLRCDPISGHDNLYWYRRVMGKEIKFLLHFVKESKQDESGMPNNRFLAERTGGTYSTLKVQPAELEDSGVYFCASSQFNEQYFGPGTRLTVT.

The gene calls are TRBV5-1 and TRBJ2-7, with 9 nucleotides matching TRBD1. The CDR3 length is 14 residues. The germline V gene has CDR1 SGHRS and CDR2 YFSETQ. V trimming: 4 bases; J trimming: 6 bases; junction bases outside the gene matches: 8. CDR3 DNA sequence: TGCGCCAGCAGCACAAACAGGGGGCCCGGCGAGCAGTACTTC. This codes for CASSTNRGPGEQYF.

The CDR3 coding sequence is TGTGCCAGCAGCGTAGCTTGGAGCGGGAGCGAGCAGTACTTC. This gives the protein CASSVAWSGSEQYF. This chain links TRBV9 with TRBJ2-7; 8 nucleotides line up with TRBD2. The ends lost 0 bases at V and 6 bases at J; junction bases unmatched: 5. CDR1 is SGDLS, CDR2 YYNGEE, per germline. The CDR3 is made up of 14 amino acids. Using reference TRBV9 and TRBJ2-7 for the parts outside the CDR3, the full variable domain is DSGVTQTPKHLITATGQRVTLRCSPRSGDLSVYWYQQSLDQGLQFLIQYYNGEERAKGNILERFSAQQFPDLHSELNLSSLELGDSALYFCASSVAWSGSEQYFGPGTRLTVT.

In its sample, this clone was seen once. J is TRBJ1-6 and V is TRBV27; 9 nucleotides line up with TRBD1. Germline V CDR1 and CDR2: MNHEY, SMNVEV (reference sequence). V shed 2 bases and J 7 bases; nucleotides not matched to a gene: 0. The CDR3 has 14 amino acids. CDR3 bases: TGTGCCAGCAGTTTAGGGACAGGGAATTCACCCCTCCACTTT. This codes for CASSLGTGNSPLHF.

Comment on this clone: Other DNA sequences in the same sample also yield this CDR3. The rearrangement links TRBV19 to TRBJ1-1; D is undetermined. This CDR3 region has 13 residues. Germline values: CDR1 LNHDA, CDR2 SQIVND (reference sequence). Trimming pared 2 bases from V and 3 bases from J, leaving 7 bases between. The CDR3 DNA sequence: TGTGCCAGTAGTATACAGAGGGACACTGAAGCTTTCTTT. It is translated as CASSIQRDTEAFF.

The rearrangement links TRBV6-6 to TRBJ2-2; D uncertain. Germline loops: CDR1 MNHNY, CDR2 SVGAGI (reference sequence). Trimming removed 2 bases at V and 8 bases at J, with 3 bases between. The CDR3 spans 11 residues. The DNA of the CDR3 is TGTGCCAGCAGTTACGAGGGGGAGCTGTTTTTT. Amino acid sequence: CASSYEGELFF.

This rearrangement joins TRBV11-3 to TRBJ2-2; D gene ambiguous. CDR1 SGHNT and CDR2 YENEEA come from the germline V gene. Deletions cut 5 bases from V and 0 bases from J, with 7 bases between. This CDR3 comprises 14 residues. CDR3: CASSRLANTGELFF. CDR3 DNA sequence: TGTGCCAGCAGCCGACTGGCGAACACCGGGGAGCTGTTTTTT.

The DNA of the CDR3 is TGTGCCAGTAGTATGGCCTCTCTAGCGGGAGGTGACGAGCAGTACTTC. Translation: CASSMASLAGGDEQYF. The chain couples TRBV19 to TRBJ2-7, with TRBD2 matching 11 bases. Germline V gene lookup returns CDR1 LNHDA and CDR2 SQIVND (reference sequence). Trimming cost V 3 bases and J 5 bases; bases outside gene matches: 9. The CDR3 is 16 residues long. The variable domain in full, completed from reference TRBV19 and TRBJ2-7, reads DGGITQSPKYLFRKEGQNVTLSCEQNLNHDAMYWYRQDPGQGLRLIYYSQIVNDFQKGDIAEGYSVSREKKESFPLTVTSAQKNPTAFYLCASSMASLAGGDEQYFGPGTRLTVT.

This clone is a singleton in its sample. V gene TRBV27 combines with J gene TRBJ2-2; 12 bases line up with TRBD1. V was clipped by 8 bases and J by 6 bases; unmatched bases: 4. Germline V gene data show CDR1 as MNHEY and CDR2 as SMNVEV (reference sequence). This CDR3 comprises 14 residues. CDR3 region: CASGRDRGPGELFF. CDR3 nucleotide sequence: TGTGCCAGCGGGAGGGACAGGGGGCCCGGGGAGCTGTTTTTT.

The gene calls are TRBV6-2 or TRBV6-3 and TRBJ2-1; D is perhaps TRBD2 (6 bases). The CDR3 runs 19 residues. V lost 1 base and J 9 bases, leaving 28 bases between the germline ends. In germline, CDR1 is MNHEY, CDR2 SVGEGT. The CDR3: CASSYLPIRGRREVAEQFF. As DNA, the CDR3 is TGTGCCAGCAGTTACTTACCGATCCGGGGCCGCAGGGAGGTGGCTGAGCAGTTCTTC.

The V gene is TRBV27, the J gene TRBJ2-1, with 12 bases fitting TRBD2. V shed 5 bases and J 9 bases; nucleotides not matched to a gene: 11. Germline CDR1 is MNHEY and CDR2 is SMNVEV (reference sequence). The CDR3 is 16 amino acids. CDR3 amino acids: CASSLHPSGRDPEQFF. The DNA for the CDR3 is TGTGCCAGCAGTCTCCACCCTAGCGGGAGGGACCCTGAGCAGTTCTTC.

This clone occurred a few times. This rearrangement joins TRBV7-8 to TRBJ2-7, with TRBD1 matching 11 bases. V was clipped by 5 bases and J by 3 bases; unmatched bases: 6. The CDR3 is 15 amino acids. From germline, CDR1 is SGHVS and CDR2 FQNEAQ. DNA of the CDR3: TGTGCCAGCAGCCCGGGGACAGGGGGTTACTACGAGCAGTACTTC. This encodes CASSPGTGGYYEQYF.

This chain joins TRBV30 and TRBJ1-1, with D possibly TRBD1 on 6 matching bases. The V end lost 7 bases, the J end lost 0 bases, and 12 bases lay between the germline ends. This CDR3 is 13 amino acids long. Germline CDR1 GTSNPN, CDR2 SVGIG (reference sequence). The CDR3 DNA sequence: TGTGCCTACGGGAGGGGGATGAACACTGAAGCTTTCTTT. This codes for CAYGRGMNTEAFF.

The rearrangement links TRBV7-2 to TRBJ2-5; 9 bases are shared with TRBD2. Germline V gives CDR1 SGHTA, CDR2 FQGNSA. This CDR3 region has 15 residues. The V gene end was trimmed by 4 bases and the J gene end by 5 bases; junction bases not matched to a gene: 8. CDR3 amino acids: CASSSIAGAGETQYF. CDR3 nucleotides: TGTGCCAGCAGCTCCATAGCGGGAGCTGGGGAGACCCAGTACTTC.

This rearrangement joins TRBV30 to TRBJ1-1, with D possibly being TRBD1 (6 bases). The CDR3 length is 15 residues. V dropped 1 base and J dropped 5 bases, with 17 bases sitting between them. CDR1 is GTSNPN and CDR2 is SVGIG in the germline V gene (reference sequence). CDR3 loop: CAWSARQGQTTEAFF. As DNA, the CDR3 is TGTGCCTGGAGTGCCCGCCAGGGGCAGACGACTGAAGCTTTCTTT.

The chain carries TRBV11-2 and TRBJ2-2; 11 bases match TRBD2. V shed 4 bases, J shed 5 bases, and the junction held 12 bases outside the gene matches. Germline V gene sequence: CDR1 SGHAT, CDR2 FQNNGV. This CDR3 comprises 18 residues. The CDR3 spells CASSSSYTSGRGTGELFF. In DNA form, the CDR3 reads TGTGCCAGCAGCTCCAGCTATACTAGCGGGAGAGGTACCGGGGAGCTGTTTTTT.

The V and J genes are TRBV9 and TRBJ2-7, with D tentatively TRBD2 (5 bases). The germline CDR1 and CDR2 sequences are SGDLS and YYNGEE. The CDR3 sequence is 15 residues long. V was shortened by 4 bases and J by 4 bases, with 18 bases between the two germline ends. CDR3 in DNA: TGTGCCAGCAGCACTCAACTAGGGTCTGTATACGAGCAGTACTTC. This codes for CASSTQLGSVYEQYF.

The V and J genes are TRBV19 and TRBJ2-1; 7 bases align to TRBD2. The germline V gene has CDR1 LNHDA and CDR2 SQIVND (reference sequence). This CDR3 contains 15 residues. V dropped 7 bases and J dropped 6; count of bases not matched to a gene: 12. The CDR3 region is CASTLDRRGSNEQFF. In DNA, the CDR3 is TGTGCCAGTACCTTGGACCGGCGGGGGTCCAATGAGCAGTTCTTC.